This passage covers 4 T cell receptor beta chains from one sample sequenced in a study of blood T cells in healthy people across ages. The authors ran a second PCR of roughly 6 to 11 cycles using a sample-barcoded 5' primer and a J-beta primer mix. TCRdb re-analysed the 5' RACE reads in MiXCR, keeping a single row per CDR3 protein. Altogether some 760,000 distinct CDR3 sequences are present, 20% to 25% being singletons, with the ten largest covering more than 8%. These same records also appear under a second study, on T cells of mothers and their children.

Sample: blood. The receptors were gathered from a boy aged 5-17 years in good health.

The chain recombines TRBV4-3 with TRBJ1-1; TRBD1 matches 8 bases. Germline CDR1 is LGHNA and CDR2 is YSLEER. CDR3 length equals 15 residues. Unmatched junction bases numbered 4, after V lost 3 bases and J lost 1 base. The CDR3 sequence is CASSQQQGGNTEAFF. The CDR3 DNA sequence: TGCGCCAGCAGCCAGCAACAGGGGGGGAACACTGAAGCTTTCTTT.

This clonotype was recorded a few times. The chain uses TRBV13 and TRBJ1-2; no firm D call. Deletions cut 4 bases from V and 5 bases from J, with 11 bases between. The CDR3 loop spans 13 amino acids. The germline V gene has CDR1 PRHDT and CDR2 FYEKMQ (reference sequence). The CDR3, as DNA: TGTGCCAGCAGCTCGAGGGCGGGGTATGGCTACACCTTC. Its translation: CASSSRAGYGYTF.

This clonotype was seen a handful of times. The chain recombines TRBV11-1 with TRBJ2-3; 7 bases map to TRBD1. Per the germline V gene, CDR1 is SGHAT and CDR2 is FQDESV (reference sequence). This CDR3 contains 15 residues. V was clipped by 1 base and J by 2 bases; unmatched bases: 3. In nucleotides, the CDR3 is TGTGCCAGCAGCTTAGGAACAGGGGTCACAGATACGCAGTATTTT. Protein product: CASSLGTGVTDTQYF.

The V call is TRBV5-6, the J call TRBJ2-3; a possible D gene is TRBD1 (5 bases). Trimming took off 2 bases at V and 4 bases at J, with 17 bases between the two ends. This CDR3 region has 16 residues. Germline CDR1 SGHDT, CDR2 YYEEEE. The CDR3 DNA reads TGTGCCAGCAGCTTTTGGGCACCCGGCAGGGCAGATACGCAGTATTTT. Translation gives CASSFWAPGRADTQYF.